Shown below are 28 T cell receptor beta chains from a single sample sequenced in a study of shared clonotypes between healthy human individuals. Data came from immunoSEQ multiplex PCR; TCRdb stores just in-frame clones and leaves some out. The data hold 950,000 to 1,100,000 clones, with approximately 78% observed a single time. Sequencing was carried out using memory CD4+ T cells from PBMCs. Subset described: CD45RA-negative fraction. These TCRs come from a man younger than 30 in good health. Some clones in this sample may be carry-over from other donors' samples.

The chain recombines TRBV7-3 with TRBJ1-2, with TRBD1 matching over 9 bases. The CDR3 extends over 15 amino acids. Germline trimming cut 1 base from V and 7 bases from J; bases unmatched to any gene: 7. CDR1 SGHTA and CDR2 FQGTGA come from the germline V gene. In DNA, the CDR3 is TGTGCCAGCAGCTTAAGGGACAGGGATTCATCTGGCTACACCTTC. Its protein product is CASSLRDRDSSGYTF. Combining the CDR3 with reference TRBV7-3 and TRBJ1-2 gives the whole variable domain GAGVSQTPSNKVTEKGKYVELRCDPISGHTALYWYRQSLGQGPEFLIYFQGTGAADDSGLPNDRFFAVRPEGSVSTLKIQRTERGDSAVYLCASSLRDRDSSGYTFGSGTRLTVV.

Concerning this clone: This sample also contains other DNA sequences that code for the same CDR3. CDR3 sequence (DNA): TGCAGTGCATCCCAAGAGACCCAGTACTTC. Protein: CSASQETQYF. The V gene is TRBV20-1, the J gene TRBJ2-5; D unclear. Germline V gives CDR1 DFQATT, CDR2 SNEGSKA (reference sequence). V lost 6 bases to trimming and J lost 1 base, with 3 bases between them. This CDR3 comprises 10 residues.

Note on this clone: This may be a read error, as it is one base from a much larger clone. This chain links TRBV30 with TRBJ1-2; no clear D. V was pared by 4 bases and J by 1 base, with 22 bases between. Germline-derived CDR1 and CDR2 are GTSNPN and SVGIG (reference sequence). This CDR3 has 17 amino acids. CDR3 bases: TGTGCCTGGACCTGGCCAGCTTCCGGCATTCGTAACTATGGCTACACCTTC. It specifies CAWTWPASGIRNYGYTF.

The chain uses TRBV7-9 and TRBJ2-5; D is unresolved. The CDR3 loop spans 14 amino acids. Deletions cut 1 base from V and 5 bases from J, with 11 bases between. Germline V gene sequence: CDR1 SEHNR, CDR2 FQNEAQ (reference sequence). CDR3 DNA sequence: TGTGCCAGCAGCTTAGAAAGGATAAGTGAGACCCAGTACTTC. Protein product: CASSLERISETQYF.

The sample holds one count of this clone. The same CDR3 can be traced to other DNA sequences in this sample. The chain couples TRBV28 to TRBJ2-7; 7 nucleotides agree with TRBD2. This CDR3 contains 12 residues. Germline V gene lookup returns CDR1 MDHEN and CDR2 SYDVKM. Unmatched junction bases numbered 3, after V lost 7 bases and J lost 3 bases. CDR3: CASTGGSYEQYF. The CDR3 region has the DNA TGTGCCAGCACTGGCGGGAGCTACGAGCAGTACTTC.

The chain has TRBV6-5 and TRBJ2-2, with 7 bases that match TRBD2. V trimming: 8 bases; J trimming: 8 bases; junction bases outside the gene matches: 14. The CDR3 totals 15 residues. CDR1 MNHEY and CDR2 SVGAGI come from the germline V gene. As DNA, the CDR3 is TGTGCCAGCTTGCGCCAAGCGGGGTTAGTGGGGGAGCTGTTTTTT. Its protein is CASLRQAGLVGELFF.

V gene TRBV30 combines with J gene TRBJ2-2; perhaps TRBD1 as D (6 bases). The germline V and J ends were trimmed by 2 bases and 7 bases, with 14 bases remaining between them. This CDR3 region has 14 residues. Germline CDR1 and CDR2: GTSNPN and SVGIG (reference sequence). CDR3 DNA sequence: TGTGCCTGGAGTCAGGGACAAGGGCACGGGGAGCTGTTTTTT. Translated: CAWSQGQGHGELFF.

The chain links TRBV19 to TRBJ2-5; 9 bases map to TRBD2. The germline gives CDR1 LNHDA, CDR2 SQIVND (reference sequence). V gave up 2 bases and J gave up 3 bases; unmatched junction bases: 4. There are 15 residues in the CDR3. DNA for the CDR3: TGTGCCAGTAGTATAATCGGCGGGAGGGAAGAGACCCAGTACTTC. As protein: CASSIIGGREETQYF.

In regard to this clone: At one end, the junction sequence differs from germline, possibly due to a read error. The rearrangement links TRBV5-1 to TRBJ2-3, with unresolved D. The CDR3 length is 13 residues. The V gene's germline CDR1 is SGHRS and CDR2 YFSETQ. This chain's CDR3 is CASSSLSRDTQYF. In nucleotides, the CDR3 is TGCGCCAGCAGCTCCCTTAGCAGAGATACGCAGTATTTT.

CDR3 in amino acids: CASSDPDRGPLTQYF. The CDR3 nucleotides read TGTGCCAGCAGCGACCCGGACAGGGGGCCTCTGACCCAGTACTTC. The chain recombines TRBV14 with TRBJ2-5; 11 bases align to TRBD1. The J segment lost 7 bases and the V segment lost 5 bases, leaving 9 bases of the junction unmatched. Germline values: CDR1 SGHDN, CDR2 FVKESK. The CDR3 is 15 residues long.

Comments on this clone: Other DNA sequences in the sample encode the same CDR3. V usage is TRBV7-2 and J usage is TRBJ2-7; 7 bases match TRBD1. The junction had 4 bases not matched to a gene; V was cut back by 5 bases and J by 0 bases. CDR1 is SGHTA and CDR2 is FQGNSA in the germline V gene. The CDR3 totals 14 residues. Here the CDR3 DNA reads TGTGCCAGCAGCCCGGACAGGACCTCCTACGAGCAGTACTTC. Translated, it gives CASSPDRTSYEQYF.

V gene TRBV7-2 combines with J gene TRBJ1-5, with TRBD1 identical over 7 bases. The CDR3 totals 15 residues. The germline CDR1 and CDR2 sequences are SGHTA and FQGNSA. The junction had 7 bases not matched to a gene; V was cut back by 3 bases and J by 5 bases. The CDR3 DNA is TGTGCCAGCAGCTTGGGGGACAGTATCCATCAGCCCCAGCATTTT. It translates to CASSLGDSIHQPQHF.

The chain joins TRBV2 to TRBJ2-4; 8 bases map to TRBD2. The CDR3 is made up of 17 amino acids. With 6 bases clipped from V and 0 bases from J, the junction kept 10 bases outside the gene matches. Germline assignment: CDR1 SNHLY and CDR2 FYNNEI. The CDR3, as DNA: TGTGCCAGCAGCACCCATAATAGCGGGAAAGCCAAAAACATTCAGTACTTC. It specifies CASSTHNSGKAKNIQYF. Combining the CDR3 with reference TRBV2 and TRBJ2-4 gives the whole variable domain EPEVTQTPSHQVTQMGQEVILRCVPISNHLYFYWYRQILGQKVEFLVSFYNNEISEKSEIFDDQFSVERPDGSNFTLKIRSTKLEDSAMYFCASSTHNSGKAKNIQYFGAGTRLSVL.

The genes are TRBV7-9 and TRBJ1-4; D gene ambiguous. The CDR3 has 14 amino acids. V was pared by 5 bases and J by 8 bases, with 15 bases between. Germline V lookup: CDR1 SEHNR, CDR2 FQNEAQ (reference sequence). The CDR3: CASSGREGGEKLFF. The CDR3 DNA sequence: TGTGCCAGCAGCGGGCGGGAGGGCGGAGAAAAACTGTTTTTT.

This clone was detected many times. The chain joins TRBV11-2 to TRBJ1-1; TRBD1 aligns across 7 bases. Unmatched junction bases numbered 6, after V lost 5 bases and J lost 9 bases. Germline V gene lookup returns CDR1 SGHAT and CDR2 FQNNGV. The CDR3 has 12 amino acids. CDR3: CASSQRDSQAFF. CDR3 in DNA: TGTGCCAGCAGCCAGAGGGACAGTCAAGCTTTCTTT.

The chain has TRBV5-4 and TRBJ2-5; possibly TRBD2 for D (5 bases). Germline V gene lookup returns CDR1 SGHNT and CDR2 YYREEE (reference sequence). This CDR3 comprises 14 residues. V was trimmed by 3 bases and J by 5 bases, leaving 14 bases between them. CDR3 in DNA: TGTGCCAGCAGCTATCCTAAGGGAGTTGAGACCCAGTACTTC. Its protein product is CASSYPKGVETQYF.

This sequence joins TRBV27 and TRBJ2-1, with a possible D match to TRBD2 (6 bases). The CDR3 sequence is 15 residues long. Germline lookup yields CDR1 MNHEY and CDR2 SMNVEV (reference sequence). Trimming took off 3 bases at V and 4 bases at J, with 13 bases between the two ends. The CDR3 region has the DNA TGTGCCAGCAGTTTCGGGGGACTCGCTTACAATGAGCAGTTCTTC. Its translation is CASSFGGLAYNEQFF.

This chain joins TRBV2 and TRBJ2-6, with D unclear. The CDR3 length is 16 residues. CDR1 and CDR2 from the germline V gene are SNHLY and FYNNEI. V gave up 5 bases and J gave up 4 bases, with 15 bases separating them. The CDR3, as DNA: TGTGCCAGCAGTCTACAGAGGCGTCTCGGGGCCAACGTCCTGACTTTC. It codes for CASSLQRRLGANVLTF.

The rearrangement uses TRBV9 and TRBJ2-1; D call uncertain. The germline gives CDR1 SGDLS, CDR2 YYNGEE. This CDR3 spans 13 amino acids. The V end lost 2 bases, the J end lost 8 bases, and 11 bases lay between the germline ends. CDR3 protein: CASSVPPMYEQFF. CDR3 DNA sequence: TGTGCCAGCAGCGTCCCCCCTATGTATGAGCAGTTCTTC.

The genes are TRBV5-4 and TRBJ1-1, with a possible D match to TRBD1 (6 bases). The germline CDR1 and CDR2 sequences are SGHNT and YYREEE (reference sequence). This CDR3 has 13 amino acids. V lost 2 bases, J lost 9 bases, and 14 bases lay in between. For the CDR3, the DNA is TGTGCCAGCAGCTTCCACAGGGAGTCTCAAGCTTTCTTT. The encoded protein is CASSFHRESQAFF.

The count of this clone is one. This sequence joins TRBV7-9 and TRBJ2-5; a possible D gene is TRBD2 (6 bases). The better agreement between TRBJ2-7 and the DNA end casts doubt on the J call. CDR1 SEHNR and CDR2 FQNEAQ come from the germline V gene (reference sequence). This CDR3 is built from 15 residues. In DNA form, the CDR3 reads TGTGCCAGCAGCCTAAAACTAGTTGGAGGGTACGAGCAGTACTTC. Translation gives CASSLKLVGGYEQYF.

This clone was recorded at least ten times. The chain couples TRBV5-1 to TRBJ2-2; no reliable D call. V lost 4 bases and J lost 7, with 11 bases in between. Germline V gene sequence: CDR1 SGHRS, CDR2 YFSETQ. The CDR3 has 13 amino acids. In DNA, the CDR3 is TGCGCCAGCAGCGCCGGACCGAGCGGGGAGCTGTTTTTT. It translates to CASSAGPSGELFF.

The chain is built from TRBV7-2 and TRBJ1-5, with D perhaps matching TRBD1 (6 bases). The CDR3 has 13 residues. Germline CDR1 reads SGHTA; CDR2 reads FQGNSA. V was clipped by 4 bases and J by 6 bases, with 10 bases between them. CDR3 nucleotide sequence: TGTGCCAGCAGCTACGGGGGCAGTCAGCCCCAGCATTTT. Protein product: CASSYGGSQPQHF.

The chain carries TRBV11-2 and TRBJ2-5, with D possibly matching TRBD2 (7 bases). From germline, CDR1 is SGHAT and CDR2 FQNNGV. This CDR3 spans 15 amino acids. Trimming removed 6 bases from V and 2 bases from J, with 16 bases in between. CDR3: CASRRGGAGQETQYF. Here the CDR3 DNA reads TGTGCCAGCAGGCGAGGGGGGGCAGGTCAAGAGACCCAGTACTTC.

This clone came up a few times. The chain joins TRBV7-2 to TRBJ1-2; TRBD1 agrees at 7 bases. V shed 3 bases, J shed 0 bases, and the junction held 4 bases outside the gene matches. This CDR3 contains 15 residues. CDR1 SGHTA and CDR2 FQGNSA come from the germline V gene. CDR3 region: CASSFWQGANYGYTF. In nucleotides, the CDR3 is TGTGCCAGCAGCTTTTGGCAGGGGGCTAACTATGGCTACACCTTC.

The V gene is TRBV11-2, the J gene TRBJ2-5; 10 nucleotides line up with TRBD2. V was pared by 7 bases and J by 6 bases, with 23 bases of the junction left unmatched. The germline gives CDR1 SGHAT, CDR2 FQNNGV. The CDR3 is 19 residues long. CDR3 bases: TGTGCCAGCACCCCGGGCCCAGCGGGAGGGTCGGTTTCGGTCCAGACCCAGTACTTC. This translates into CASTPGPAGGSVSVQTQYF.

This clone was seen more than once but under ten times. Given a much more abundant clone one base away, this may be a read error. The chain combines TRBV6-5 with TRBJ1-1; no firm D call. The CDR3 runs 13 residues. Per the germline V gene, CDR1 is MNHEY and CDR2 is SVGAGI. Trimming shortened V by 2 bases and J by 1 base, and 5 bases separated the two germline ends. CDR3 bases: TGTGCCAGCAGTTACATGGGGAACACTGAAGCTTTCTTT. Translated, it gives CASSYMGNTEAFF.

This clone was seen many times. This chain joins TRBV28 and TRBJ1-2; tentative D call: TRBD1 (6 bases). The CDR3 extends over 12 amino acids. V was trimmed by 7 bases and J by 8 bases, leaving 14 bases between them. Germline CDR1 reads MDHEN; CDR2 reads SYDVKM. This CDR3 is CASKTTGKGYTF. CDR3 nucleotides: TGTGCCAGCAAAACTACAGGGAAAGGCTACACCTTC.